The rows below give T cell receptor beta chains drawn from one sample of a study of response to subunit inactivated influenza vaccine. TCRdb reanalysed the RT-PCR reads using MiXCR and keeps one entry per CDR3 protein. The sample lists roughly 630,000 distinct CDR3 sequences, less than 15% occurring once. The starting material was PBMCs from blood, obtained around two weeks before vaccination. These receptors were taken from a man between 50 and 59 years old who received an inactivated influenza vaccine. Both conserved end residues are part of each CDR3. The D gene is left open where the match is weak. Expanded clones are given a class, and other clones once, few, many or no size at all.

many,-,TRBV5-1,TRBJ1-1,CASSLEGGGNTEAFF,TGCGCCAGCAGCTTGGAGGGGGGAGGGAACACTGAAGCTTTCTTT
few,-,TRBV27,TRBJ2-3,CASSLPVSQLITDTQYF,TGTGCCAGCAGTTTGCCGGTTAGCCAGCTAATCACGGATACGCAGTATTTT
few,TRBD2,TRBV5-1,TRBJ2-1,CASSLEAGRAEQFF,TGCGCCAGCAGCTTGGAAGCGGGACGTGCTGAGCAGTTCTTC
many,TRBD1,TRBV12-3/TRBV12-4,TRBJ2-7,CASSNRGPNTF,TGTGCCAGCAGCAACAGGGGCCCTAACACCTTC
-,-,TRBV20-1,TRBJ2-2,CSASQQNTGELFF,TGCAGTGCTAGCCAGCAAAACACCGGGGAGCTGTTTTTT
-,TRBD1,TRBV7-9,TRBJ2-3,CASSYGQGAWTDTQYF,TGTGCCAGCAGCTACGGACAGGGGGCCTGGACAGATACGCAGTATTTT
few,-,TRBV28,TRBJ1-5,CASSSVDQPQHF,TGTGCCAGCAGCTCTGTCGATCAGCCCCAGCATTTT
-,-,TRBV20-1,TRBJ2-7,CSAGRRGTYEQYF,TGCAGTGCTGGGAGGCGGGGTACCTACGAGCAGTACTTC
-,TRBD1,TRBV29-1,TRBJ2-1,CSENDRGHNEQFF,TGCAGCGAGAACGACAGGGGGCACAATGAGCAGTTCTTC
many,TRBD1,TRBV28,TRBJ2-7,CASRAPGQGSYEQYF,TGTGCCAGCAGAGCTCCGGGACAGGGTTCCTACGAGCAGTACTTC
-,TRBD1,TRBV5-1,TRBJ2-5,CASRSRTGGAETQYF,TGCGCCAGCAGAAGCAGGACAGGGGGCGCAGAGACCCAGTACTTC
-,TRBD1,TRBV6-5,TRBJ1-2,CASSYSYRGNYGYTF,TGTGCCAGCAGTTACTCTTACAGGGGTAACTATGGCTACACCTTC
many,TRBD1,TRBV12-3/TRBV12-4,TRBJ1-6,CASSFQGVGSPLHF,TGTGCCAGCAGTTTTCAGGGGGTGGGTTCACCCCTCCACTTT
-,-,TRBV29-1,TRBJ2-2,CSVSTGTANTGELFF,TGCAGCGTATCTACCGGGACTGCGAACACCGGGGAGCTGTTTTTT
-,TRBD2,TRBV4-1,TRBJ2-7,CASSQDWQRGGNEQYF,TGCGCCAGCAGCCAAGATTGGCAGCGGGGGGGCAACGAGCAGTACTTC
few,TRBD1,TRBV20-1,TRBJ2-7,CSAVDRGRSYEQYF,TGCAGTGCTGTGGACAGGGGTCGTTCCTACGAGCAGTACTTC
-,-,TRBV6-2/TRBV6-3,TRBJ2-1,CASRRTNVYNEQFF,TGTGCCAGCAGAAGGACAAATGTTTACAATGAGCAGTTCTTC
many,TRBD1,TRBV29-1,TRBJ2-1,CSSGTGRYNEQFF,TGCAGCTCCGGGACAGGGCGATACAATGAGCAGTTCTTC
-,-,TRBV6-2/TRBV6-3,TRBJ2-3,CASSTGPQDTQYF,TGTGCCAGCAGCACTGGACCCCAGGATACGCAGTATTTT
few,-,TRBV12-3/TRBV12-4,TRBJ2-5,CASSPMGQETQYF,TGTGCCAGCAGTCCGATGGGGCAAGAGACCCAGTACTTC
-,-,TRBV4-2,TRBJ2-2,CASSQEVARGSFSANTGELFF,TGTGCCAGCAGCCAAGAAGTGGCCCGGGGCAGTTTTTCCGCGAACACCGGGGAGCTGTTTTTT
-,-,TRBV12-3/TRBV12-4,TRBJ1-2,CASSAGESYGYTF,TGTGCCAGCAGCGCAGGGGAGAGCTATGGCTACACCTTC
-,TRBD1,TRBV7-9,TRBJ1-1,CASSLEQGAPNTEAFF,TGTGCCAGCAGCCTAGAACAGGGGGCGCCGAACACTGAAGCTTTCTTT
-,-,TRBV7-2,TRBJ2-1,CASSSPGPPYNEQFF,TGTGCCAGCAGCTCTCCGGGTCCCCCCTACAATGAGCAGTTCTTC
-,TRBD2,TRBV6-2/TRBV6-3,TRBJ2-3,CASSYPKLAGSADTQYF,TGTGCCAGCAGTTACCCCAAACTAGCGGGGTCAGCAGATACGCAGTATTTT
-,TRBD2,TRBV5-1,TRBJ2-5,CASSSGLAGGPGQETQYF,TGCGCCAGCAGCTCGGGACTAGCGGGGGGGCCGGGACAAGAGACCCAGTACTTC
-,-,TRBV2,TRBJ2-2,CASSEIREDGTENTGELFF,TGTGCCAGCAGTGAAATTAGGGAGGACGGGACAGAGAACACCGGGGAGCTGTTTTTT
few,TRBD1,TRBV30,TRBJ1-2,CAWSRQLQGGYGYTF,TGTGCCTGGAGTCGCCAACTACAGGGGGGATATGGCTACACCTTC
few,-,TRBV28,TRBJ2-4,CASSPPTSQSIQYF,TGTGCCAGCAGTCCACCAACTAGCCAGAGCATTCAGTACTTC
-,-,TRBV20-1,TRBJ2-7,CSASRSGTGPSYEQYF,TGCAGTGCTAGTCGGAGCGGGACAGGCCCCTCCTACGAGCAGTACTTC
-,-,TRBV12-3/TRBV12-4,TRBJ1-2,CASTTPGYGYTF,TGTGCCAGCACCACCCCTGGATATGGCTACACCTTC
few,-,TRBV6-4,TRBJ2-1,CASSDSRGSYNEQFF,TGTGCCAGCAGTGACTCGCGGGGCTCCTACAATGAGCAGTTCTTC
-,-,TRBV3-1,TRBJ2-5,CASGRDTGGTQYF,TGTGCCAGCGGCCGGGACACCGGGGGGACCCAGTACTTC
-,-,TRBV20-1,TRBJ1-1,CSASSGASEAFF,TGCAGTGCTTCCTCGGGGGCGTCTGAAGCTTTCTTT
few,-,TRBV14,TRBJ2-1,CASSHYGREQFF,TGTGCCAGCAGCCATTATGGGAGGGAGCAGTTCTTC
-,-,TRBV4-3,TRBJ1-4,CASSQRDRGGEKLFF,TGCGCCAGCAGCCAACGAGATCGTGGGGGTGAAAAACTGTTTTTT
-,-,TRBV19,TRBJ1-1,CATWYTEAFF,TGTGCCACCTGGTACACTGAAGCTTTCTTT
few,TRBD1,TRBV5-1,TRBJ2-1,CASSLRQGEDEQFF,TGCGCCAGCAGCTTGCGACAGGGGGAAGATGAGCAGTTCTTC
many,TRBD2,TRBV7-8,TRBJ2-3,CASSLAAGGPTDTQYF,TGTGCCAGCAGCTTAGCGGCGGGAGGGCCAACAGATACGCAGTATTTT
-,-,TRBV7-9,TRBJ1-4,CASSLVGTPEEKLFF,TGTGCCAGCAGCTTAGTCGGCACCCCAGAAGAAAAACTGTTTTTT
few,TRBD2,TRBV29-1,TRBJ2-1,CSVAGTSYEQFF,TGCAGCGTCGCCGGGACTAGCTATGAGCAGTTCTTC
-,-,TRBV4-3,TRBJ2-3,CASSRRSGSQPDTQYF,TGCGCCAGCAGCCGGAGGAGCGGGTCCCAACCAGATACGCAGTATTTT
-,TRBD1,TRBV3-1,TRBJ2-1,CASSQPGTGVGNEQFF,TGTGCCAGCAGCCAGCCCGGGACAGGGGTTGGCAATGAGCAGTTCTTC
-,-,TRBV6-2/TRBV6-3,TRBJ1-6,CASSYRDRIFGSPLHF,TGTGCCAGCAGTTATCGCGACAGGATTTTCGGTTCACCCCTCCACTTT
-,-,TRBV5-6,TRBJ2-1,CASSNGHFGEQFF,TGTGCCAGCAGCAATGGACATTTCGGGGAGCAGTTCTTC
few,TRBD1,TRBV7-9,TRBJ2-1,CASSFWTGEYNEQFF,TGTGCCAGCAGCTTCTGGACAGGGGAGTACAATGAGCAGTTCTTC
-,-,TRBV3-1,TRBJ2-5,CASSPAVRAQYF,TGTGCCAGCAGCCCGGCGGTTCGGGCCCAGTACTTC
-,-,TRBV4-2,TRBJ2-5,CASSQVRASQETQYF,TGTGCCAGCAGCCAAGTCAGGGCCTCCCAAGAGACCCAGTACTTC
many,TRBD1,TRBV10-3,TRBJ1-5,CASWDRGSNQPQHF,TGTGCCAGCTGGGACAGGGGGAGTAATCAGCCCCAGCATTTT
many,TRBD2,TRBV5-1,TRBJ2-1,CASSFQAGGSYNEQFF,TGCGCCAGCAGCTTTCAGGCGGGAGGGTCCTACAATGAGCAGTTCTTC
few,-,TRBV2,TRBJ1-2,CASTVLGNGDYGYTF,TGTGCCAGCACCGTTTTAGGGAACGGAGACTATGGCTACACCTTC
-,-,TRBV29-1,TRBJ2-5,CSVEGPGETQYF,TGCAGCGTTGAAGGTCCGGGGGAGACCCAGTACTTC
few,-,TRBV10-3,TRBJ2-3,CAISDLGTAADTQYF,TGTGCCATCAGTGACCTCGGTACAGCAGCCGATACGCAGTATTTT
-,-,TRBV5-1,TRBJ2-7,CASSYSTDTYEQYF,TGCGCCAGCAGTTATTCGACAGATACCTACGAGCAGTACTTC
-,TRBD1,TRBV7-2,TRBJ2-7,CASSTRTGALYEQYF,TGTGCCAGCAGCACCCGGACAGGGGCGCTCTACGAGCAGTACTTC
-,TRBD1,TRBV6-5,TRBJ2-3,CASSYSPRGRPDTQYF,TGTGCCAGCAGTTACTCACCCAGGGGGCGCCCAGATACGCAGTATTTT
many,TRBD2,TRBV29-1,TRBJ2-7,CSVAGASGNVNYEQYF,TGCAGCGTCGCGGGGGCTAGCGGGAACGTAAACTACGAGCAGTACTTC